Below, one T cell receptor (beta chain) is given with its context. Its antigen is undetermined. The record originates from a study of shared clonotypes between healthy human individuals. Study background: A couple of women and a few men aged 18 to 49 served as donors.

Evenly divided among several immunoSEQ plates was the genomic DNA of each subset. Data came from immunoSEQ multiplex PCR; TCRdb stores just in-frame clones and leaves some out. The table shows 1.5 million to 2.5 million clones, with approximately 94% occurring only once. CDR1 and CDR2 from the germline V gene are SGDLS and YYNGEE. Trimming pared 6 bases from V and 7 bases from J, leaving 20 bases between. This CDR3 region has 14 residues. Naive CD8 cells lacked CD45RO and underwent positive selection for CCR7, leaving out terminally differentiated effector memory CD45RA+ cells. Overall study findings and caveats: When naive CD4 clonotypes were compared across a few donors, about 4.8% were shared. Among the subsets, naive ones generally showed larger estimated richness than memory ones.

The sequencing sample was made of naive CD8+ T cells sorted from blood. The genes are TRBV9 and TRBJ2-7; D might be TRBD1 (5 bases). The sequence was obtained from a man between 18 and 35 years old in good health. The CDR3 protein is CASTAGFDAEEQYF. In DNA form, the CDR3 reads TGTGCCAGCACCGCAGGGTTCGACGCTGAAGAGCAGTACTTC. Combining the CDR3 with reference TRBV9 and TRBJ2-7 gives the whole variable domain DSGVTQTPKHLITATGQRVTLRCSPRSGDLSVYWYQQSLDQGLQFLIQYYNGEERAKGNILERFSAQQFPDLHSELNLSSLELGDSALYFCASTAGFDAEEQYFGPGTRLTVT.